These 5 T cell receptor beta chains came from one sample sequenced in a study of T cell responses to AZD1222 COVID-19 vaccine listed by TCRdb under 2021. Preparation of the library involved the immunoSEQ multiplex PCR assay. TCRdb mirrors the immuneACCESS table, restricted to in-frame sequences. Some clones are absent from its copies; in checked studies, under half trace to an unresolved V gene, and the reason for the others is unknown. The table for this sample lists 65,000 to 75,000 clones; around four fifths of them were counted only once. The ten biggest clones cover roughly 20% of the sample. This sample's time point label indicates: baseline before first vaccination. The sequences come from peripheral blood, collected on day 0 of AZD1222 vaccination. Source of these receptors: an adult in good health.

This chain connects TRBV15 to TRBJ1-3; perhaps TRBD1 as D (5 bases). Germline-derived CDR1 and CDR2 are LNHNV and YYDKDF (reference sequence). V was clipped by 6 bases and J by 0 bases, with 9 bases between them. The CDR3 has 14 residues. As DNA, the CDR3 is TGTGCCACCAGTTGGGGGACCTCTGGAAACACCATATATTTT. Residues: CATSWGTSGNTIYF.

This chain uses TRBV30 with TRBJ1-5; D might be TRBD1 (5 bases). CDR1 GTSNPN and CDR2 SVGIG come from the germline V gene (reference sequence). Trimming shortened V by 3 bases and J by 6 bases, and 18 bases separated the two germline ends. CDR3 length: 15 residues. The DNA for the CDR3 is TGTGCCTGGAGGTCGTCGAGTGCAGGGAGTCAGCCCCAGCATTTT. This sequence encodes CAWRSSSAGSQPQHF.

The chain employs TRBV27 and TRBJ1-4, with 7 bases that match TRBD1. V lost 5 bases and J lost 7; bases outside the gene matches: 13. This CDR3 is 16 amino acids long. CDR1 MNHEY and CDR2 SMNVEV come from the germline V gene (reference sequence). The CDR3 DNA sequence: TGTGCCAGCAGTGGAAAATCACAGGGGAAACGTGAAAAACTGTTTTTT. Its protein product is CASSGKSQGKREKLFF.

The V gene is TRBV19, the J gene TRBJ2-1, with 11 bases that match TRBD2. The ends lost 3 bases at V and 3 bases at J; junction bases unmatched: 7. The CDR3 extends over 17 amino acids. Germline lookup yields CDR1 LNHDA and CDR2 SQIVND (reference sequence). The CDR3 loop is CASSIRTGTSGYNEQFF. As DNA, the CDR3 is TGTGCCAGTAGTATTCGCACCGGGACTAGCGGCTACAATGAGCAGTTCTTC.

CDR3 nucleotides: TGTGCCAGTAGTATAGAGAGAAGCAAGCAGTACTTC. Protein: CASSIERSKQYF. The genes are TRBV19 and TRBJ2-5; D remains ambiguous. The germline gives CDR1 LNHDA, CDR2 SQIVND (reference sequence). The CDR3 runs to 12 residues. V was clipped by 0 bases and J by 11 bases, with 10 bases between them.